This T cell receptor (beta chain) was sequenced during a study of T cells after yellow fever vaccination. Trimming stripped 4 bases from V and 4 bases from J, with 14 bases between. The CDR3 spans 14 residues. Germline V gene lookup returns CDR1 SQVTM and CDR2 ANQGSEA. This clonotype was observed a few times. Its specificity is not known. TCRdb re-analysed the 5' RACE reads in MiXCR, keeping a single row per CDR3 protein. The sample has about 320,000 distinct CDR3 sequences; around 4.5% are singletons. Overall study results and limits: The booster response re-showed most primary clones: approximately 95% CD4, around 85% CD8.

This receptor was taken from a man aged 18 to 29 who received the YFV17D yellow fever vaccine. The chain couples TRBV29-1 to TRBJ2-1; the D is unclear. The sample in question was PBMCs, obtained 15 days after the yellow fever booster vaccination. As DNA, the CDR3 is TGCAGCGTTGCCCCTGACCTAGAGTACAATGAGCAGTTCTTC. Its protein is CSVAPDLEYNEQFF.